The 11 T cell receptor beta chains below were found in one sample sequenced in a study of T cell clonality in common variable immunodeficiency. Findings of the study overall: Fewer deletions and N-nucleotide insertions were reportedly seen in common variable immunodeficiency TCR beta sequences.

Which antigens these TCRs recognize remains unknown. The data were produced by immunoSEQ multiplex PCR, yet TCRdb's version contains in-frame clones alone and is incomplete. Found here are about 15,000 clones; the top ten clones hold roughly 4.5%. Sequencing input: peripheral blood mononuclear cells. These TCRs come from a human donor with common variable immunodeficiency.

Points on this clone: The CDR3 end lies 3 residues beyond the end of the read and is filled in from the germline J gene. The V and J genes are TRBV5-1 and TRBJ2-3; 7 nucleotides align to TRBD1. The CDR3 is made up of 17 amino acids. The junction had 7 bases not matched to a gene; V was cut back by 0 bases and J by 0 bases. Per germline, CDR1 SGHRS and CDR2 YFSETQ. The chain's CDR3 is CASSLVGGAGSTDTQYF. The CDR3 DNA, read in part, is TGCGCCAGCAGCTTGGTAGGGGGCGCCGGTAGCACAGATACG.

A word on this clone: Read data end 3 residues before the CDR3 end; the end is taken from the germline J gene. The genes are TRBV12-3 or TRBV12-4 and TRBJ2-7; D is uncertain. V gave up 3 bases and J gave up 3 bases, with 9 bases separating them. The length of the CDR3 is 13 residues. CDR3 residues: CASSLMQVYEQYF. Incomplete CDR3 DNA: TGTGCCAGCAGTTTGATGCAGGTCTACGAG.

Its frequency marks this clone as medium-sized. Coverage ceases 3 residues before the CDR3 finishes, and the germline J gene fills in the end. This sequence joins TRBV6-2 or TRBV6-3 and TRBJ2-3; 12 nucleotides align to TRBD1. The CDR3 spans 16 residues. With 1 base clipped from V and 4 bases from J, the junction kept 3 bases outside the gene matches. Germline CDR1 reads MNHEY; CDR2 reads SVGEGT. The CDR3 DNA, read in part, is TGTGCCAGCAGTTACTGGGGACAGGGGGCCGCAGATACG. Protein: CASSYWGQGAADT. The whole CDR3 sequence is CASSYWGQGAADTQYF.

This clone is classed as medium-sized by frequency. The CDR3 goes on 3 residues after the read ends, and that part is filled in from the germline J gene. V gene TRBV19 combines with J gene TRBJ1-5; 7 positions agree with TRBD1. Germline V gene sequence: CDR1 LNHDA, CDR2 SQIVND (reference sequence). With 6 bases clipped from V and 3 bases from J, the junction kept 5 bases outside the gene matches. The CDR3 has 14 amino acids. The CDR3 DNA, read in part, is TGTGCCAGTAGGGTAGGGGGCAACAATCAGCCC. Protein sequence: CASRVGGNNQP. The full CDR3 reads CASRVGGNNQPQHF.

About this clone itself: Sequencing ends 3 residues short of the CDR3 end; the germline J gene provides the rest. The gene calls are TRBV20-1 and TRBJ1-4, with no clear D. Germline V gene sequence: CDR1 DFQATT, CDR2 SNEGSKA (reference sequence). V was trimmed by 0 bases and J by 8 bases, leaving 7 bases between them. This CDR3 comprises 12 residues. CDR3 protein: CSARDVGEKLFF. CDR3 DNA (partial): TGCAGTGCTAGAGACGTCGGGGAAAAA.

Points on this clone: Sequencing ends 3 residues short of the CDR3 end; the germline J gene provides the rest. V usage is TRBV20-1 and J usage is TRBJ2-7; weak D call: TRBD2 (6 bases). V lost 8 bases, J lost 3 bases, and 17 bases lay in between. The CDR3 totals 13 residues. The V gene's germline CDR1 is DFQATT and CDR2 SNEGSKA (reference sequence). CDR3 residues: CSPLGLSGYEQYF. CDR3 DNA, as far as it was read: TGCAGTCCTTTGGGACTGTCCGGCTACGAG.

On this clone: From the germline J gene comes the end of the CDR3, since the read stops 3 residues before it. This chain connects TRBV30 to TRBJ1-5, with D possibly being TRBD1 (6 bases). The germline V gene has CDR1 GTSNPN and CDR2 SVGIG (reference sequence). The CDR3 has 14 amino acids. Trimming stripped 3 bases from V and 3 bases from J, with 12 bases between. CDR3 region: CAWRPDRNNQPQHF. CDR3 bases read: TGTGCCTGGAGACCAGACAGGAACAATCAGCCC.

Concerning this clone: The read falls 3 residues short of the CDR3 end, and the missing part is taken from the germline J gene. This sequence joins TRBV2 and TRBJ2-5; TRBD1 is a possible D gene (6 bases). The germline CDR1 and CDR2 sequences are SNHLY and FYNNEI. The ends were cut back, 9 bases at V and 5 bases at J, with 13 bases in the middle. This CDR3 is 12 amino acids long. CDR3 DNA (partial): TGTGCCAGTAAAGGCACAGGGGAGACC. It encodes CASKGTGET. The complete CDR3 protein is CASKGTGETQYF.

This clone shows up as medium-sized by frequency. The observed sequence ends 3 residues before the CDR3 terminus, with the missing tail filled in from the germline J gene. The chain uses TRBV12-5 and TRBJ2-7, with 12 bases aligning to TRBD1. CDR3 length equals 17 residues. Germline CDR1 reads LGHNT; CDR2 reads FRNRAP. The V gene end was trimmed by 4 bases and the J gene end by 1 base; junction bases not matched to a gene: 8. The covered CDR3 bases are TGTGCTAGTGGTTCCGGGACAGGGGGCGTACAGTCCTACGAG. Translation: CASGSGTGGVQSYE. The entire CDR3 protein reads CASGSGTGGVQSYEQYF.

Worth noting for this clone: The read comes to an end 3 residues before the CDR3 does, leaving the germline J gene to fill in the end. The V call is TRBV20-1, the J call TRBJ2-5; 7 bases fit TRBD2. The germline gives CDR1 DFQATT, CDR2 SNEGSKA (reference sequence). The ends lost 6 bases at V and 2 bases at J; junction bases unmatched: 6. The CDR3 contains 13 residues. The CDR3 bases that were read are TGCAGTGCCCCGAGGGGAGGGCAAGAGACC. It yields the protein CSAPRGGQET. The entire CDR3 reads CSAPRGGQETQYF.

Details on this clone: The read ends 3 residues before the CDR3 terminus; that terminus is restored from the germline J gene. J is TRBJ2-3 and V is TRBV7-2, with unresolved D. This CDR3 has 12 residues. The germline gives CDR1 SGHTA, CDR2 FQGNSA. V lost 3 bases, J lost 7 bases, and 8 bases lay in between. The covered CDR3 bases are TGTGCCAGCAGCTTCCAGAGAAATACG. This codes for CASSFQRNT. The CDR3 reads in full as CASSFQRNTQYF.